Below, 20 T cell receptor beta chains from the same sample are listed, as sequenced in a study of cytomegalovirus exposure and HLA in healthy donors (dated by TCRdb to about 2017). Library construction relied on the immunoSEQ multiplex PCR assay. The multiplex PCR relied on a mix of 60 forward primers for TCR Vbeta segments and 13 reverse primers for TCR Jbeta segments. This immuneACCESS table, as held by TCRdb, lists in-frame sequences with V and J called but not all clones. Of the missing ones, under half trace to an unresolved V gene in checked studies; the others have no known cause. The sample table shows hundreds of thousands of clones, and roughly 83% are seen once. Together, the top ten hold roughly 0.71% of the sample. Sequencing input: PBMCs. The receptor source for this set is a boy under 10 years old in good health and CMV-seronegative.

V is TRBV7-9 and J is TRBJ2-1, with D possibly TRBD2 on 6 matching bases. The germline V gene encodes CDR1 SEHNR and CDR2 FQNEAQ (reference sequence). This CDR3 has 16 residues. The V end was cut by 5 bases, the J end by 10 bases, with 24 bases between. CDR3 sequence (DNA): TGTGCCAGCAGCCCTGGTGGACTTCTGGTCCGGGAGGAGCAGTTCTTC. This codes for CASSPGGLLVREEQFF.

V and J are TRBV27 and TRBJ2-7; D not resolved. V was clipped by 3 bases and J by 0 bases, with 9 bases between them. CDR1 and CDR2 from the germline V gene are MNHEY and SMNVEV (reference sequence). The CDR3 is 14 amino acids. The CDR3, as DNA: TGTGCCAGCAGTTTCTTAGATTCCTCCTACGAGCAGTACTTC. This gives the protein CASSFLDSSYEQYF.

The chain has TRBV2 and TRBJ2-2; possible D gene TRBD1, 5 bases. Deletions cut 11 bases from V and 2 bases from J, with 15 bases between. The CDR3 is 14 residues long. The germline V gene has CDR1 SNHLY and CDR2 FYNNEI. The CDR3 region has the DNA TGTGCCGCCAAAGGAAGGGGAAACACCGGGGAGCTGTTTTTT. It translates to CAAKGRGNTGELFF.

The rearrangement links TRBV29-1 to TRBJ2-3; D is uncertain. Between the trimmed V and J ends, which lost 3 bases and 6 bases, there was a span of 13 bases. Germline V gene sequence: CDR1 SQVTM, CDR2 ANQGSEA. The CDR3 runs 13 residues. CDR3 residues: CSVDESYTDTQYF. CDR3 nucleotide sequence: TGCAGCGTTGATGAATCGTACACGGATACGCAGTATTTT.

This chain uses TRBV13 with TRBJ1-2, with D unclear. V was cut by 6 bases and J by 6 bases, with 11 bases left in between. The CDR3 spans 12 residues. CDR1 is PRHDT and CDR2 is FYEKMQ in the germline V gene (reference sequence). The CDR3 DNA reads TGTGCCAGCAGTACTCCCTCCGATGGCTACACCTTC. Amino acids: CASSTPSDGYTF.

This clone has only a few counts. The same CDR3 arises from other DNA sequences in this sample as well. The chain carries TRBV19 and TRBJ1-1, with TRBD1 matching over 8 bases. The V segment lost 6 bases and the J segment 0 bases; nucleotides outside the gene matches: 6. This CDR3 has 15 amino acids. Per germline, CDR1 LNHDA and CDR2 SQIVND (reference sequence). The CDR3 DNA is TGTGCCAGTAGCCCTGGGACAGGTATGAACACTGAAGCTTTCTTT. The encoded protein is CASSPGTGMNTEAFF.

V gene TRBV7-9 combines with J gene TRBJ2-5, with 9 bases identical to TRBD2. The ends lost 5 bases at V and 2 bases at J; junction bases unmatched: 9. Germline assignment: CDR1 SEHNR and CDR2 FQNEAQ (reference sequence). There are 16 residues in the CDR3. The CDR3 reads CASSTGAGGLQETQYF. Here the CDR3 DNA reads TGTGCCAGCAGCACTGGGGCGGGGGGGCTGCAAGAGACCCAGTACTTC.

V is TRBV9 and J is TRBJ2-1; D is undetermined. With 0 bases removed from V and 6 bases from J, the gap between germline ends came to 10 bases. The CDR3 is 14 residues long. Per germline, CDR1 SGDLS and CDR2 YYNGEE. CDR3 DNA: TGTGCCAGCAGCGTAGCCCCAGTTATCAATGAGCAGTTCTTC. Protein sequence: CASSVAPVINEQFF.

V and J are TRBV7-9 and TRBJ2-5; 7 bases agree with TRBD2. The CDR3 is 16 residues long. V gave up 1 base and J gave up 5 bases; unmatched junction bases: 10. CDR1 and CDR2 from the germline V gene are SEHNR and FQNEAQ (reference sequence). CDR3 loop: CASSLVILGGAETQYF. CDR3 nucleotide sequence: TGTGCCAGCAGCTTAGTTATCCTGGGAGGGGCGGAGACCCAGTACTTC.

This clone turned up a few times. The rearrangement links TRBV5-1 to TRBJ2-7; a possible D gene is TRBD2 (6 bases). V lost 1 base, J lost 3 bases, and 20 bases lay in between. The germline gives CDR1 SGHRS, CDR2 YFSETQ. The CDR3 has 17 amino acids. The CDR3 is CASSLPGGAGNGYEQYF. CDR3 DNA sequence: TGCGCCAGCAGCTTGCCTGGAGGGGCAGGGAATGGCTACGAGCAGTACTTC.

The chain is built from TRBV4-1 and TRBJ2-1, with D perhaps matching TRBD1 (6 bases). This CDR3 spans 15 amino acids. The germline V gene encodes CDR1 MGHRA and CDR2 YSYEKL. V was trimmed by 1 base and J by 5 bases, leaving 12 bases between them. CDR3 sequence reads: CASSQGRGWHNEQFF. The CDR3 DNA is TGCGCCAGCAGCCAAGGCAGGGGATGGCACAATGAGCAGTTCTTC.

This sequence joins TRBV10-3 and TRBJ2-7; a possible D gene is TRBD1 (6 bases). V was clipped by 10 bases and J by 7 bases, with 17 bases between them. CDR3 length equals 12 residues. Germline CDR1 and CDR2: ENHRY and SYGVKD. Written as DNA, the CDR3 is TGTGCCACCCAACAGGGCTCGGGGGAGCAGTACTTC. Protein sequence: CATQQGSGEQYF.

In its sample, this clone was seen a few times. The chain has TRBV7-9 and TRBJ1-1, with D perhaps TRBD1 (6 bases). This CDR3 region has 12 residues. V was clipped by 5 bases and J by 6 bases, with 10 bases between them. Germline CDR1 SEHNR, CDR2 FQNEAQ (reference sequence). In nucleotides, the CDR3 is TGTGCCAGCAGCCCGGACAGTCCTGAAGCTTTCTTT. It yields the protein CASSPDSPEAFF.

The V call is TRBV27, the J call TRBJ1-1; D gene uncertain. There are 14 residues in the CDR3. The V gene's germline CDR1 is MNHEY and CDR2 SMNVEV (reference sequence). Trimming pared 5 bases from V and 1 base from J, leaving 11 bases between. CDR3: CASSDSGGNTEAFF. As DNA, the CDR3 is TGTGCCAGCAGTGACTCCGGAGGGAACACTGAAGCTTTCTTT.

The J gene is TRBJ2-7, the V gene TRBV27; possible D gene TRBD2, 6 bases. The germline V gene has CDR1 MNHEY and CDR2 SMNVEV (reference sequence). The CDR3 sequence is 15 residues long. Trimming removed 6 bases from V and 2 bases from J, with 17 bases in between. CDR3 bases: TGTGCCAGCAGCCCAATGGGGGGAATGGCCTACGAGCAGTACTTC. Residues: CASSPMGGMAYEQYF.

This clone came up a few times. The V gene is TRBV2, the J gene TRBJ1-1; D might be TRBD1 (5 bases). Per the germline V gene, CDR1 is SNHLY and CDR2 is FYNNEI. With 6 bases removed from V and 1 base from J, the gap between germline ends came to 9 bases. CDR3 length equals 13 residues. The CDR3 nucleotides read TGTGCCAGCAGCCTGACAGAGAACACTGAAGCTTTCTTT. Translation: CASSLTENTEAFF.

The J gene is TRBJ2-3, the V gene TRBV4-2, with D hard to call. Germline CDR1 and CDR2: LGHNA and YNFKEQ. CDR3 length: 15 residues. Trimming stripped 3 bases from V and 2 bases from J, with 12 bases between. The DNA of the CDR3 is TGTGCCAGCAGCCAGAGACAAGCCGCCACAGATACGCAGTATTTT. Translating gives CASSQRQAATDTQYF.

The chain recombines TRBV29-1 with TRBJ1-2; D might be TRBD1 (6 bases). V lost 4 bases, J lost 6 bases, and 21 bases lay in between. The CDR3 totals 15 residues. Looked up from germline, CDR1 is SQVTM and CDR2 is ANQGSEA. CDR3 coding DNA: TGCAGCGTTGGCTACATAGGGACACGGGACGATGGCTACACCTTC. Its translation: CSVGYIGTRDDGYTF.

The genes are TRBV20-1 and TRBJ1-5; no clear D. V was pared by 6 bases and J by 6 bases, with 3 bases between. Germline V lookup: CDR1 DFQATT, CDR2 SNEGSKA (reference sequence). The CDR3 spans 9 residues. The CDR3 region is CSAGQPQHF. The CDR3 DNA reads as TGCAGTGCCGGTCAGCCCCAGCATTTT.

The CDR3 DNA follows: TGTGCCAGCAGCTTAGACAGGGGCAACACTGAAGCTTTCTTT. It codes for CASSLDRGNTEAFF. The chain couples TRBV7-9 to TRBJ1-1; 7 nucleotides line up with TRBD1. Trimming took 1 base from V and 2 from J; bases not matched to a gene: 1. The CDR3 is 14 amino acids. CDR1 SEHNR and CDR2 FQNEAQ come from the germline V gene (reference sequence).